The clone carrying this T cell receptor (beta chain) was recorded once. The entry originates in a study of blood T cell repertoires in COVID-19. Using immunoSEQ multiplex PCR, the repertoire was profiled, and TCRdb retains in-frame clones only, with some absent. The table has 120,000 or so clones, approximately 88% seen once. In germline, CDR1 is ENHRY, CDR2 SYGVKD. V lost 6 bases and J 2 bases, leaving 10 bases between the germline ends. The CDR3 is made up of 13 amino acids. The sequencing sample was made of peripheral blood. The clonotype was recovered from a woman aged 25-40 years who had recovered from COVID-19. This chain joins TRBV10-3 and TRBJ1-2; D possibly corresponds to TRBD1 (6 bases). The CDR3 bases are TGTGCCATCAGGGAAACAGGGAACTATGGCTACACCTTC. Translated, it gives CAIRETGNYGYTF.